These 2 T cell receptor beta chains came from one sample sequenced in a study of shared T cell receptors in the human thymus. Only in-frame clones appear in the TCRdb table, and some are missing; sequencing was by immunoSEQ multiplex PCR. This table holds 540,000 or so clones, approximately 78% found once. These same records also appear under a second study, on human thymus T cells.

Sequences were obtained from thymocytes. Receptors were obtained from a boy in the first two years of life with a congenital heart defect.

The J gene is TRBJ2-1, the V gene TRBV2, with TRBD2 identical over 8 bases. The CDR3 loop spans 16 amino acids. V gave up 8 bases and J gave up 6 bases; unmatched junction bases: 15. CDR1 and CDR2 from the germline V gene are SNHLY and FYNNEI. CDR3 bases: TGTGCCAGCTTTGGAGGACTAGCCGCTTCCGGCAATGAGCAGTTCTTC. Protein sequence: CASFGGLAASGNEQFF.

The chain uses TRBV11-1 and TRBJ2-5, with 7 positions matching TRBD1. The germline V gene has CDR1 SGHAT and CDR2 FQDESV (reference sequence). The CDR3 has 16 residues. V shed 5 bases, J shed 2 bases, and the junction held 11 bases outside the gene matches. CDR3 DNA: TGTGCCAGCAGCCTCCGGACAGGATTGGGGCAAGAGACCCAGTACTTC. It specifies CASSLRTGLGQETQYF.